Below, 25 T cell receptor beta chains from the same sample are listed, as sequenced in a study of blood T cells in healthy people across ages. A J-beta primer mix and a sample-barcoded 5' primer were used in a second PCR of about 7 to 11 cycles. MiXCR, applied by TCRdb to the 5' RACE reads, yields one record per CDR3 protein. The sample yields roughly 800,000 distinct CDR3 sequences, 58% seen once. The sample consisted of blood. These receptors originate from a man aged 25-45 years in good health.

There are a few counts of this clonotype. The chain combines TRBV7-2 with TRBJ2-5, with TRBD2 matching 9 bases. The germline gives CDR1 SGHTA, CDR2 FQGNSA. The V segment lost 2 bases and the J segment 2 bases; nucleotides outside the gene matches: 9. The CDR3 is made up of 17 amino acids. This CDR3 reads CASSLTMLRGGQETQYF. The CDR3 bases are TGTGCCAGCAGCTTAACTATGTTGCGGGGGGGACAAGAGACCCAGTACTTC. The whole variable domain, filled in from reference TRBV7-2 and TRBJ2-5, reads GAGVSQSPSNKVTEKGKDVELRCDPISGHTALYWYRQSLGQGLEFLIYFQGNSAPDKSGLPSDRFSAERTGGSVSTLTIQRTQQEDSAVYLCASSLTMLRGGQETQYFGPGTRLLVL.

CDR3 sequence: CASSRQSEGRSPLHF. The CDR3, as DNA: TGTGCCAGCAGCCGCCAGAGTGAAGGAAGGTCACCCCTCCACTTT. V is TRBV7-2 and J is TRBJ1-6; D remains unclear. V lost 5 bases and J lost 10, with 18 bases in between. This CDR3 has 15 amino acids. Germline V gene data show CDR1 as SGHTA and CDR2 as FQGNSA.

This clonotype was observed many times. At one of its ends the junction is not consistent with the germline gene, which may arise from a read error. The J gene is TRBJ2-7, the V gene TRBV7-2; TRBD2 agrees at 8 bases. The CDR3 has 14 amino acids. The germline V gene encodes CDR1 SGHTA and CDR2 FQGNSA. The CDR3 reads CASSLGAGGYEQYF. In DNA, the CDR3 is TGCGCCAGCAGCTTGGGTGCGGGGGGCTACGAGCAGTACTTC.

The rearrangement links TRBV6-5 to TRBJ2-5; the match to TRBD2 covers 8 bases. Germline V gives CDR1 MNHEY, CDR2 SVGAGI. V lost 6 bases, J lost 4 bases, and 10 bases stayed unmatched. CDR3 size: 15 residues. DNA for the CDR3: TGTGCCAGCAGGAGCGGGAGTCGGTTAGCAGAGACCCAGTACTTC. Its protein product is CASRSGSRLAETQYF.

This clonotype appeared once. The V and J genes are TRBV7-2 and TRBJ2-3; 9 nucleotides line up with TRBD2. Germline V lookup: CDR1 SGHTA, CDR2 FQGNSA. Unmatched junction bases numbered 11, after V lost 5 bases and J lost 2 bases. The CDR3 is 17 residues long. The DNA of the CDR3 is TGTGCCAGCAGCCCCTTTGGGCGGGGGGGCCTCACAGATACGCAGTATTTT. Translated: CASSPFGRGGLTDTQYF. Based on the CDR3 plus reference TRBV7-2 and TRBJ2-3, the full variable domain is GAGVSQSPSNKVTEKGKDVELRCDPISGHTALYWYRQSLGQGLEFLIYFQGNSAPDKSGLPSDRFSAERTGGSVSTLTIQRTQQEDSAVYLCASSPFGRGGLTDTQYFGPGTRLTVL.

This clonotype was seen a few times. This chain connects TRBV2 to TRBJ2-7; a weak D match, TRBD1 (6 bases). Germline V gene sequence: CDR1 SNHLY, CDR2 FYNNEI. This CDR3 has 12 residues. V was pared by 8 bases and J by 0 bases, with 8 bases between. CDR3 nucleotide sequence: TGTGCCAGCGGGGGCCTCTCCTACGAGCAGTACTTC. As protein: CASGGLSYEQYF. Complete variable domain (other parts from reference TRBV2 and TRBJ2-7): EPEVTQTPSHQVTQMGQEVILRCVPISNHLYFYWYRQILGQKVEFLVSFYNNEISEKSEIFDDQFSVERPDGSNFTLKIRSTKLEDSAMYFCASGGLSYEQYFGPGTRLTVT.

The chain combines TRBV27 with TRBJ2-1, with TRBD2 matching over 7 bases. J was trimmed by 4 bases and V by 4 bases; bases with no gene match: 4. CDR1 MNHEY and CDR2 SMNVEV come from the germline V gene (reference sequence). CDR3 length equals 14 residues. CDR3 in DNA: TGTGCCAGCAGTTCACCGGGGGGTTACAATGAGCAGTTCTTC. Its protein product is CASSSPGGYNEQFF.

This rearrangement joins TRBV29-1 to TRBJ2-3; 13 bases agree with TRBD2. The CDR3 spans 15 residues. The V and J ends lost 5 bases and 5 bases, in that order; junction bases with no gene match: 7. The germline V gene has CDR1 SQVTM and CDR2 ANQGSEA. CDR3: CSVFGLAGVGDTQYF. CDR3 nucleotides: TGCAGCGTTTTCGGACTAGCGGGAGTCGGAGATACGCAGTATTTT.

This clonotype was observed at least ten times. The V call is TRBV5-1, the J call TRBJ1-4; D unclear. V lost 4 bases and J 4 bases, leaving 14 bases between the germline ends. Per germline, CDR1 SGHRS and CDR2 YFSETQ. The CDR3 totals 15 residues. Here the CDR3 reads CASSPVGAINEKLFF. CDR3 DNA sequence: TGCGCCAGCAGCCCAGTGGGTGCGATTAATGAAAAACTGTTTTTT.

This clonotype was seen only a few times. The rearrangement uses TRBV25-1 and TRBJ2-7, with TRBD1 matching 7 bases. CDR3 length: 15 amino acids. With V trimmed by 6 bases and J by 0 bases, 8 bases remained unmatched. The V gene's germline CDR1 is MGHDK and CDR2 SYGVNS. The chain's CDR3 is CASSWTGDSSYEQYF. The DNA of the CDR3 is TGTGCCAGCAGCTGGACAGGCGATAGCTCCTACGAGCAGTACTTC.

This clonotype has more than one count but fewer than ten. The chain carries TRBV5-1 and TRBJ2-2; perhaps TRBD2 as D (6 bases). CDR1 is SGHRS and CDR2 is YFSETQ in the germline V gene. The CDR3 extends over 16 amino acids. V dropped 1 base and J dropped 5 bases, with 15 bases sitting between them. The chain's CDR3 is CASSLIPGRETGELFF. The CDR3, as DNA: TGCGCCAGCAGCTTGATCCCCGGGAGAGAGACCGGGGAGCTGTTTTTT.

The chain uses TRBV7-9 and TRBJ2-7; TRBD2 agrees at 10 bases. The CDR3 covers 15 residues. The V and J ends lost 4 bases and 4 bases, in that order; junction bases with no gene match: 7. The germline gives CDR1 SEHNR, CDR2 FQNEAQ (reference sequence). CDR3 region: CASSSVGLAVYEQYF. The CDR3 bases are TGTGCCAGCAGCTCCGTAGGACTAGCGGTTTACGAGCAGTACTTC. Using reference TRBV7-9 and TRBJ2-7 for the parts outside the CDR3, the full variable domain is DTGVSQNPRHKITKRGQNVTFRCDPISEHNRLYWYRQTLGQGPEFLTYFQNEAQLEKSRLLSDRFSAERPKGSFSTLEIQRTEQGDSAMYLCASSSVGLAVYEQYFGPGTRLTVT.

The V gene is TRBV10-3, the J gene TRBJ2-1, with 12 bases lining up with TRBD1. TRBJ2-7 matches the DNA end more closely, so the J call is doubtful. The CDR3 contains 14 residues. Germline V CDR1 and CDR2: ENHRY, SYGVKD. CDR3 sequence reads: CAIRGQGANGEQYF. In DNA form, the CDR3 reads TGTGCCATCAGGGGACAGGGGGCTAATGGGGAGCAGTACTTC.

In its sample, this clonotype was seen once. The CDR3 bases are TGCAGTGCTAGAGCTGCGGCGGTCGGGGGGGCTGTTGAGCAGTTCTTC. Protein sequence: CSARAAAVGGAVEQFF. J is TRBJ2-1 and V is TRBV20-1; 8 bases are a match to TRBD2. The CDR3 consists of 16 residues. V trimming: 1 base; J trimming: 9 bases; junction bases outside the gene matches: 14. Germline CDR1 and CDR2: DFQATT and SNEGSKA (reference sequence).

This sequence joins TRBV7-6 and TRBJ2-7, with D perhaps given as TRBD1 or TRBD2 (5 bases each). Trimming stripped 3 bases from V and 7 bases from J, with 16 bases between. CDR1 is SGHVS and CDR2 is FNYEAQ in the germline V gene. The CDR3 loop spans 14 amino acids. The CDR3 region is CASSFSGDPLEQYF. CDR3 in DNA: TGTGCCAGCAGCTTTTCTGGGGACCCGCTGGAGCAGTACTTC.

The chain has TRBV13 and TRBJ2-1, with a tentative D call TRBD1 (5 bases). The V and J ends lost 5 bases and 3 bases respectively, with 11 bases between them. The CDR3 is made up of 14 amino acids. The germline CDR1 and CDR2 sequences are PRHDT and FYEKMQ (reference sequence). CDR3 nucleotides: TGTGCCAGCAGCAGGGGTGTCGGCTACAATGAGCAGTTCTTC. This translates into CASSRGVGYNEQFF.

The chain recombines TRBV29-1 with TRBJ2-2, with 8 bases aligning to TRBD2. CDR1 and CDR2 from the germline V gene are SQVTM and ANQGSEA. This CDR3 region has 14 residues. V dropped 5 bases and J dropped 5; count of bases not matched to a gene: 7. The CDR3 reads CSVTGTSMTGELFF. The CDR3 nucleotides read TGCAGCGTTACCGGGACTAGTATGACCGGGGAGCTGTTTTTT.

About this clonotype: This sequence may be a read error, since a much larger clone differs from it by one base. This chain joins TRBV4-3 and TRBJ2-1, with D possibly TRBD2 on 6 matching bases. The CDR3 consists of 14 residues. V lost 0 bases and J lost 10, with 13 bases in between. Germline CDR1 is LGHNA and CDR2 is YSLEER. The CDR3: CASSQDRRALEQFF. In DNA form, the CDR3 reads TGCGCCAGCAGCCAAGACCGGAGGGCATTGGAGCAGTTCTTC.

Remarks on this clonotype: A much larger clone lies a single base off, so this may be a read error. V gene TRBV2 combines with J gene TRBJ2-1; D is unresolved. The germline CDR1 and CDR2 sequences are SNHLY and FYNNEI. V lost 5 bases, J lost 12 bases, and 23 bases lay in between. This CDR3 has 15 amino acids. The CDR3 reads CASSPERTAWGGQFF. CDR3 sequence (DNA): TGTGCCAGCAGTCCCGAGAGGACCGCCTGGGGTGGGCAGTTCTTC.

CDR3 DNA: TGTGCCAGCAGCGTAAGTAGCGGGAGGTCGTCCTACAATGAGCAGTTCTTC. Its translation: CASSVSSGRSSYNEQFF. The genes are TRBV9 and TRBJ2-1; 10 nucleotides match TRBD2. The CDR3 has 17 amino acids. V trimming: 1 base; J trimming: 1 base; junction bases outside the gene matches: 5. CDR1 and CDR2 (germline): SGDLS, YYNGEE.

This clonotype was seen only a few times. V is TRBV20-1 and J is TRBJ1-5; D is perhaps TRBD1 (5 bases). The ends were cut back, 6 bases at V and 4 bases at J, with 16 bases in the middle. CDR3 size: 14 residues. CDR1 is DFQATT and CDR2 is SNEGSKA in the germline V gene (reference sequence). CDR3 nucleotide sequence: TGCAGTGCCCTCGGGGGGTCTCGGAATCAGCCCCAGCATTTT. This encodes CSALGGSRNQPQHF.

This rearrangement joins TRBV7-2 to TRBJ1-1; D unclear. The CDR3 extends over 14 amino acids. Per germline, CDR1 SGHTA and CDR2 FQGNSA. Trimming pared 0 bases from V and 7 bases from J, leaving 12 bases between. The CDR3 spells CASSLALGEGEAFF. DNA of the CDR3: TGTGCCAGCAGCTTAGCGCTAGGCGAGGGTGAAGCTTTCTTT.

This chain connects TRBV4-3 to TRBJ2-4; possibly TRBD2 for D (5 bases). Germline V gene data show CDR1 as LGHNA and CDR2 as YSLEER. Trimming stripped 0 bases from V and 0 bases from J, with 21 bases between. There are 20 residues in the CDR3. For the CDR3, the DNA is TGCGCCAGCAGCCAAGATCTGGGTAGGACTGACCTAATAGCCAAAAACATTCAGTACTTC. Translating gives CASSQDLGRTDLIAKNIQYF.

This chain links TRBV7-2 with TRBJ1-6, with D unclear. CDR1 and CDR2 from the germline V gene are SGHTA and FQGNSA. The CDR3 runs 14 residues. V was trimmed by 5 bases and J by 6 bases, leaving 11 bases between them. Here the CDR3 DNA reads TGTGCCAGCAGCCTGGGTCCCCTTAATTCACCCCTCCACTTT. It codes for CASSLGPLNSPLHF.

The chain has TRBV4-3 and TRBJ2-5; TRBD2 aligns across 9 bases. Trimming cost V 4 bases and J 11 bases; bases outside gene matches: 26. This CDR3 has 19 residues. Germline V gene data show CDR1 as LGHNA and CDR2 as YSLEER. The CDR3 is CASSPTPTRREGYNNEQYF. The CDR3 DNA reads TGCGCCAGCAGCCCAACCCCCACTCGGCGGGAGGGTTACAACAATGAGCAGTACTTC.